The subject of this entry is one T cell receptor (beta chain). The CDR3 length is 14 residues. Authors' processing steps: Using reference gene primer amplification, nucleated cell counts were estimated. Clones were read by immunoSEQ multiplex PCR, and TCRdb kept only the in-frame ones, dropping some. V, J and clone size are those of that table, while D and trimming were read from the DNA. The sample consists of tens of thousands of clones, 60% to 85% of them appearing once. The sample comes from a study of blood T cell repertoires in COVID-19. The overall study: T cells, B-cell-depleted T cells, or PBMCs supplied cDNA or gDNA.

The receptor's source is a human donor in a cohort sampled during active COVID-19. The chain couples TRBV21-1 to TRBJ2-7; no check of the table's D call, TRBD2, against the DNA was made. TRBV21-1 is a pseudogene. Sequencing was carried out using peripheral blood. The CDR3 here is CASPQSDGNYEQYF. CDR3 DNA: TGTGCCAGCCCCCAATCCGACGGGAACTACGAGCAGTACTTC.